This T cell receptor beta chain was recovered during a study of blood T cell repertoires in COVID-19. Study information: Sources were T cells, B-cell-depleted T cells, or PBMCs; the material itself was cDNA or gDNA.

Here immunoSEQ multiplex PCR was the method, and the copy in TCRdb shows in-frame clones only, minus some. Counted here are 350,000 to 500,000 clones, roughly 89% occurring once; the ten biggest clones make up about 0.91%. The CDR3 is made up of 15 amino acids. The germline V gene has CDR1 MNHEY and CDR2 SMNVEV (reference sequence). V was pared by 7 bases and J by 0 bases, with 2 bases of the junction left unmatched. Seattle's enrolled individuals joined amid active infection and were then monitored longitudinally. The chain joins TRBV27 to TRBJ2-7; 14 nucleotides line up with TRBD2. This sequence originates from a man aged 18 to 35 with COVID-19, enrolled during active disease. Sequenced: peripheral blood. CDR3 region: CASTGLAGGSYEQYF. CDR3 DNA sequence: TGTGCCAGCACCGGACTAGCGGGAGGCTCCTACGAGCAGTACTTC.